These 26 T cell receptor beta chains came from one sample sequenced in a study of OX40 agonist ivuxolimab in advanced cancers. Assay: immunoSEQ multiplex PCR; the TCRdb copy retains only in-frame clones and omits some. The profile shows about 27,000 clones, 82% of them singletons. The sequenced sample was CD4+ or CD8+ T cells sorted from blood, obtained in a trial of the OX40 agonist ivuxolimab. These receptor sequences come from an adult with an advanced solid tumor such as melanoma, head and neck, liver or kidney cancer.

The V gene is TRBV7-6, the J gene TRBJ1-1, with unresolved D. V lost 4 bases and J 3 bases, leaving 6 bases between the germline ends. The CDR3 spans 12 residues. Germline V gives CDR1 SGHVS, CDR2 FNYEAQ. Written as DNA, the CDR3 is TGTGCCAGCAGCTCGCTCTACACTGAAGCTTTCTTT. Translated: CASSSLYTEAFF.

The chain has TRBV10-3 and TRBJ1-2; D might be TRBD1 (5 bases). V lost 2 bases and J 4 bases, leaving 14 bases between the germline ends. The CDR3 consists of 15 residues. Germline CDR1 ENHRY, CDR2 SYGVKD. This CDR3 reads CAISESGGESYGYTF. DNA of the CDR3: TGTGCCATCAGTGAGAGTGGGGGGGAAAGCTATGGCTACACCTTC.

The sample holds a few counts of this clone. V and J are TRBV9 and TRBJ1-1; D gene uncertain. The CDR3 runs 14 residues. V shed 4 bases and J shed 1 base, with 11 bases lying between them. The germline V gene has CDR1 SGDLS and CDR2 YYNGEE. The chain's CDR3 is CASSPWTGNTEAFF. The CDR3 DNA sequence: TGTGCCAGCAGCCCTTGGACCGGGAACACTGAAGCTTTCTTT.

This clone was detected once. The CDR3 protein is CATLRPVAEKLFF. The CDR3 coding sequence is TGTGCCACCCTCAGGCCCGTGGCTGAAAAACTGTTTTTT. V and J are TRBV19 and TRBJ1-4; D is ambiguous. Germline assignment: CDR1 LNHDA and CDR2 SQIVND (reference sequence). V was pared by 10 bases and J by 7 bases, with 16 bases between. This CDR3 contains 13 residues. Looking up the rest from reference TRBV19 and TRBJ1-4 gives the full variable domain: DGGITQSPKYLFRKEGQNVTLSCEQNLNHDAMYWYRQDPGQGLRLIYYSQIVNDFQKGDIAEGYSVSREKKESFPLTVTSAQKNPTAFYLCATLRPVAEKLFFGSGTQLSVL.

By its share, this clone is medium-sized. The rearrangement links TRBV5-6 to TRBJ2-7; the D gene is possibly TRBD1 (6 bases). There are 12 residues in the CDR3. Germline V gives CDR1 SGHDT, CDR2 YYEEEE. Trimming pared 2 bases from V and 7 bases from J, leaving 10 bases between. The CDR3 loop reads CASSFETGEQYF. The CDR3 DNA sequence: TGTGCCAGCAGCTTTGAAACAGGGGAGCAGTACTTC.

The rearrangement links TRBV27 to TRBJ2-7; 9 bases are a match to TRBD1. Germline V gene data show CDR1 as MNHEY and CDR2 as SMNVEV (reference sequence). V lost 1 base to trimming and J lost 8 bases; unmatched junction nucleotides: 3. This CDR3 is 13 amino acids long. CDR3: CASSLYGQGKQYF. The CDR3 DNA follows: TGTGCCAGCAGTTTATATGGACAGGGGAAGCAGTACTTC.

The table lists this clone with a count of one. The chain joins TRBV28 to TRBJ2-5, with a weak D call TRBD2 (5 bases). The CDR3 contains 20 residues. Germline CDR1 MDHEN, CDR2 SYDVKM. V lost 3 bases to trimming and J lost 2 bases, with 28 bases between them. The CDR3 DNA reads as TGTGCCAGCAGTTTCCGGCTCGGCCTAATCTCCCGCGGGTGGCAAGAGACCCAGTACTTC. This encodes CASSFRLGLISRGWQETQYF.

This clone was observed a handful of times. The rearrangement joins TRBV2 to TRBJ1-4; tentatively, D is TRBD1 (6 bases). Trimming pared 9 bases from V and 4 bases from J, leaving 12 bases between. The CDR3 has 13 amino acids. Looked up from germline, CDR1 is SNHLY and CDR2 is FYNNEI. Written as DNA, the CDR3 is TGTGCCAGTGAGGGGGAGTTTAATGAAAAACTGTTTTTT. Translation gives CASEGEFNEKLFF. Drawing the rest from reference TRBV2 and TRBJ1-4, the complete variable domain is EPEVTQTPSHQVTQMGQEVILRCVPISNHLYFYWYRQILGQKVEFLVSFYNNEISEKSEIFDDQFSVERPDGSNFTLKIRSTKLEDSAMYFCASEGEFNEKLFFGSGTQLSVL.

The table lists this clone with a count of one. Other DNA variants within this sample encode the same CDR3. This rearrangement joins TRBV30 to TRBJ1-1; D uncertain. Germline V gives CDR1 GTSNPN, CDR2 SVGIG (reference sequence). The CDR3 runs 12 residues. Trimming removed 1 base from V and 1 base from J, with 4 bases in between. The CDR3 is CAWSGGNTEAFF. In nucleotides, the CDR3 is TGTGCCTGGAGTGGGGGGAACACTGAAGCTTTCTTT.

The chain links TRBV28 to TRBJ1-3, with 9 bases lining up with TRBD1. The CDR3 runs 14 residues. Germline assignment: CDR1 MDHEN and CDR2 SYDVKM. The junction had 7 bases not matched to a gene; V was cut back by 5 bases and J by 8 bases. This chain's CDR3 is CASSLDRGKYTIYF. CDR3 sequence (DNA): TGTGCCAGCAGTCTCGACAGGGGGAAATACACCATATATTTT.

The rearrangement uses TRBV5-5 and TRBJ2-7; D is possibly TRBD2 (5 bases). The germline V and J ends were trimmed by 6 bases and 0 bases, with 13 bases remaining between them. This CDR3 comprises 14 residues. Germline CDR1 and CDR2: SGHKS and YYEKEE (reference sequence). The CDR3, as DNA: TGTGCCAGCACCCGGGGAGTCAGCTCCTACGAGCAGTACTTC. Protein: CASTRGVSSYEQYF.

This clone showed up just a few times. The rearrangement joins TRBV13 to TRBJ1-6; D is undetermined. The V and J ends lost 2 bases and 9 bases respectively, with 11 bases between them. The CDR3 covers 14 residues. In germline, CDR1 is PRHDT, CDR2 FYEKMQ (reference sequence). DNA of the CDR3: TGTGCCAGCAGCTTATATAGGTTAAGTTCACCCCTCCACTTT. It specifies CASSLYRLSSPLHF.

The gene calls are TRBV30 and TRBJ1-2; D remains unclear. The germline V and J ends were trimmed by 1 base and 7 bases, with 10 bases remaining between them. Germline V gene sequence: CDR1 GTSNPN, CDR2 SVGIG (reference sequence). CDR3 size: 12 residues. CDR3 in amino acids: CAWSGGVPGYTF. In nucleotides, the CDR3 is TGTGCCTGGAGTGGCGGGGTTCCTGGCTACACCTTC.

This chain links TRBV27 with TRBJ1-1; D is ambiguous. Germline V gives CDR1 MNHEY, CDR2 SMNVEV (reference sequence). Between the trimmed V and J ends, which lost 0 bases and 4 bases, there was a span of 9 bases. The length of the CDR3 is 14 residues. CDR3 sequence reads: CASSLSEVGTEAFF. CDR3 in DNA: TGTGCCAGCAGTTTATCGGAAGTTGGCACTGAAGCTTTCTTT.

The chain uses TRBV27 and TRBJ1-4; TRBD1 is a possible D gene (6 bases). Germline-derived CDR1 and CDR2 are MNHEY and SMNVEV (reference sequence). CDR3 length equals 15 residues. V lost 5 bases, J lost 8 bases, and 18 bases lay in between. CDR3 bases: TGTGCCAGCAGTATTATAGGGGGGTGGAACGAAAAACTGTTTTTT. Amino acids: CASSIIGGWNEKLFF.

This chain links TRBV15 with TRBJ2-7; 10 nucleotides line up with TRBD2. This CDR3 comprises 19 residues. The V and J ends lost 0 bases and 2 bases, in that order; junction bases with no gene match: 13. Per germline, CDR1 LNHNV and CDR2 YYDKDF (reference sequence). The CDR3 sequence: CATSRDPELLAGHPYEQYF. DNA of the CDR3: TGTGCCACCAGCAGAGATCCCGAGCTACTAGCGGGACACCCCTACGAGCAGTACTTC.

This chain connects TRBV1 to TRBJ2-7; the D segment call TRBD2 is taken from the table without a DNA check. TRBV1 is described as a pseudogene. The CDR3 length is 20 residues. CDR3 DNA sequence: TGCACCAGCAGCCAAGATCCAATCGCCCAGAGGCCCCCCCTTTCCTACGAGCAGTACTTC. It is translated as CTSSQDPIAQRPPLSYEQYF.

The CDR3 sequence is CASSQAERPEQYF. In nucleotides, the CDR3 is TGTGCCAGCAGCCAGGCCGAGAGGCCCGAGCAGTACTTC. The chain recombines TRBV5-5 with TRBJ2-7; D unclear. With 4 bases removed from V and 6 bases from J, the gap between germline ends came to 14 bases. CDR3 size: 13 residues. Germline values: CDR1 SGHKS, CDR2 YYEKEE (reference sequence). The full variable domain, with the rest looked up from reference TRBV5-5 and TRBJ2-7, is DAGVTQSPTHLIKTRGQQVTLRCSPISGHKSVSWYQQVLGQGPQFIFQYYEKEERGRGNFPDRFSARQFPNYSSELNVNALLLGDSALYLCASSQAERPEQYFGPGTRLTVT.

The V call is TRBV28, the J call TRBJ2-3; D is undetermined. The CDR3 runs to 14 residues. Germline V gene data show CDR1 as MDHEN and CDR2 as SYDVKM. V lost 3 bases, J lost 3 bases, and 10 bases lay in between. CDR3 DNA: TGTGCCAGCAGTTTTACTGCCACGACAGATACGCAGTATTTT. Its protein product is CASSFTATTDTQYF.

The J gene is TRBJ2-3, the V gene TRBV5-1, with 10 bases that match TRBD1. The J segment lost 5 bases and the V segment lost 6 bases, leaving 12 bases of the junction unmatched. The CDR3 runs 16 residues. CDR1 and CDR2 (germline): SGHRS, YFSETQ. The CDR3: CASTQTGGLGGDTQYF. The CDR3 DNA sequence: TGCGCCAGCACCCAGACAGGGGGCCTCGGTGGAGATACGCAGTATTTT. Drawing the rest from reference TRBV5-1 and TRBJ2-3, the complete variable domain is KAGVTQTPRYLIKTRGQQVTLSCSPISGHRSVSWYQQTPGQGLQFLFEYFSETQRNKGNFPGRFSGRQFSNSRSEMNVSTLELGDSALYLCASTQTGGLGGDTQYFGPGTRLTVL.

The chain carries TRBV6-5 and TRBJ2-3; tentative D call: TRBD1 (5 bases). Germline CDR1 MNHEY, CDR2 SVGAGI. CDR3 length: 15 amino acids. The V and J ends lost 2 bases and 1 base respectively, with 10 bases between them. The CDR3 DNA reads TGTGCCAGCAGTTACGAAGGGGATGGCACAGATACGCAGTATTTT. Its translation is CASSYEGDGTDTQYF.

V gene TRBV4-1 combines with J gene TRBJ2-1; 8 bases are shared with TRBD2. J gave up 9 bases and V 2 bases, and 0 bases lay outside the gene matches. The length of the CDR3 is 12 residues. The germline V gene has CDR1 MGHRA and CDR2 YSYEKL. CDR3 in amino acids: CASSQSGGEQFF. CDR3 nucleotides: TGCGCCAGCAGCCAAAGCGGGGGTGAGCAGTTCTTC.

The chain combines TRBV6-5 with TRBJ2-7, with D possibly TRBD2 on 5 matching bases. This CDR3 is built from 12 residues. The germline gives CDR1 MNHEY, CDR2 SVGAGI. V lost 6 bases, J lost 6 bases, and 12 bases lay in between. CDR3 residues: CASRDSPGEQYF. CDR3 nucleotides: TGTGCCAGCAGGGACTCGCCAGGCGAGCAGTACTTC.

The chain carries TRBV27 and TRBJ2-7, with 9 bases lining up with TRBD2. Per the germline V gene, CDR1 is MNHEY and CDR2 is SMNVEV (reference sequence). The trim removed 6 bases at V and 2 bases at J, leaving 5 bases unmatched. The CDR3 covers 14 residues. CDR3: CASRFSSGAYEQYF. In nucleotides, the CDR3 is TGTGCCAGCAGATTTTCTAGCGGGGCCTACGAGCAGTACTTC.

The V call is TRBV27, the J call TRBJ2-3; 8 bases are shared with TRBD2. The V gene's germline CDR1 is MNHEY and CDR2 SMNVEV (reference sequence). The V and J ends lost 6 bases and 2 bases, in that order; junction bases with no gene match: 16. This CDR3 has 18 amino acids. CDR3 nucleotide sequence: TGTGCCAGCAGCCCCAATAGCGGGAACCAGCCGGTCACAGATACGCAGTATTTT. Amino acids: CASSPNSGNQPVTDTQYF.

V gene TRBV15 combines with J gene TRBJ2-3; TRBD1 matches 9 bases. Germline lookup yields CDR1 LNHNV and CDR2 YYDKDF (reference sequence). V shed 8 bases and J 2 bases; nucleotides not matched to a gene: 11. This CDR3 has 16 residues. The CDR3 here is CATAIGQGSATDTQYF. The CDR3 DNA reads TGTGCCACCGCAATAGGACAGGGGTCCGCCACAGATACGCAGTATTTT.